This T cell receptor beta chain was documented in a study of T cell responses to AZD1222 COVID-19 vaccine. General study results and limits: Targeting of unmutated variant regions was reportedly seen in nearly half of spike-specific TCRs. The study identified only a handful of AZD1222 recipients as seropositive at baseline.

Note on this clone: As yet, its antigen is unknown.

The table came from immunoSEQ multiplex PCR; TCRdb's copy has only in-frame clones and leaves some out. The data show 150,000 or so clones, with roughly 87% seen just once and approximately 5.9% held by the top ten. V gave up 0 bases and J gave up 0 bases; unmatched junction bases: 4. Germline values: CDR1 KGHSH, CDR2 LQKENI. The CDR3 sequence is 17 residues long. This chain links TRBV18 with TRBJ2-5; TRBD2 agrees at 10 bases. Sequences were derived from peripheral blood, sampled 28 days after the second AZD1222 dose. The source is an adult who received the AZD1222 COVID-19 vaccine. The CDR3 sequence: CASSPPNLAGDQETQYF. In DNA, the CDR3 is TGTGCCAGCTCACCACCGAACCTAGCGGGGGACCAAGAGACCCAGTACTTC.